This TCR beta chain emerged from a study of T cells in Graves' hyperthyroidism and ophthalmopathy. This clonotype was observed at least ten times. There were TCR beta CDR3 regions amplified from RNA transcripts. An initial round of RT-PCR targeting the TCR CDR3 relied on the HTBI primer set. TCRdb reprocessed the multiplex PCR reads via MiXCR and lists one record per CDR3 protein. The data show around 350,000 distinct CDR3 sequences, 13% seen once. The V end was cut by 3 bases, the J end by 1 base, with 6 bases between. This CDR3 is built from 13 residues. Germline V gene lookup returns CDR1 SEHNR and CDR2 FQNEAQ (reference sequence).

The specimen was blood. The gene calls are TRBV7-9 and TRBJ1-1; D is undetermined. This receptor was identified in a woman under 30 with Graves' hyperthyroidism. This CDR3 reads CASSLRRNTEAFF. CDR3 nucleotides: TGTGCCAGCAGCTTGCGGCGGAACACTGAAGCTTTCTTT.